This T cell receptor beta chain was obtained from a study of OX40 agonist ivuxolimab in advanced cancers. Study as a whole: Patients in the trial were receiving intravenous ivuxolimab every 2 weeks, at doses of 0.01 to 10 mg/kg.

Profiled with immunoSEQ multiplex PCR; TCRdb holds only in-frame clones, not every one. The profile covers some 35,000 clones, with over 80% appearing a single time and roughly 39% taken by the ten largest. Germline-derived CDR1 and CDR2 are LGHNA and YNFKEQ. V gave up 5 bases and J gave up 6 bases, with 9 bases separating them. This CDR3 is built from 12 residues. Specimen: CD4+ or CD8+ T cells sorted from blood, collected in a trial of the OX40 agonist ivuxolimab. This rearrangement joins TRBV4-2 to TRBJ2-3; no firm D call. The clonotype was recovered from an adult with an advanced solid tumor such as melanoma, head and neck, liver or kidney cancer. This CDR3 reads CASSSGVDTQYF. The CDR3 DNA reads TGTGCCAGCAGCTCTGGGGTGGATACGCAGTATTTT.